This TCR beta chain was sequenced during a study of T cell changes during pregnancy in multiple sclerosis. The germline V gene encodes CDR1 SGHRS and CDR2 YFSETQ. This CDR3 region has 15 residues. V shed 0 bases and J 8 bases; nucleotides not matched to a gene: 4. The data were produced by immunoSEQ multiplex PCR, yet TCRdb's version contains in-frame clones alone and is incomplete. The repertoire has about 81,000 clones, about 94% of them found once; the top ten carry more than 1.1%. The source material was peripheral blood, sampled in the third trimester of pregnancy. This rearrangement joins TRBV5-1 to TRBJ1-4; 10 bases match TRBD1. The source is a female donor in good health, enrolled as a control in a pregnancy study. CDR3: CASSLAGTGVEKLFF. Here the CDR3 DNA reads TGCGCCAGCAGCTTGGCCGGGACAGGGGTCGAAAAACTGTTTTTT.